This T cell receptor (beta chain) was recorded in a study of metastatic and nonmetastatic thyroid tumors. The overall study: Repertoires of blood and of tissue (tumor or nodule) from malignant and benign thyroid patients were compared.

Sample share makes this clone medium-sized. TCRdb re-called the PCR reads via MiXCR. This table has fewer than 20,000 clones, approximately 20% appearing once. The germline V gene encodes CDR1 MNHNS and CDR2 SASEGT. V lost 0 bases and J 5 bases, leaving 4 bases between the germline ends. CDR3 size: 12 residues. Thyroid surgery was preceded by no treatment in any patient. This TCR was recovered from a female donor with papillary thyroid cancer or a benign thyroid nodule (not recorded which). Some clones in this sample may be carry-over from other donors' samples. The sample was tumor tissue. The V and J genes are TRBV6-1 and TRBJ2-5; D uncertain. CDR3 DNA: TGTGCCAGCAGTGAAGCGCGCGAGACCCAGTACTTC. It translates to CASSEARETQYF.